The 16 T cell receptor beta chains below come from one sample, sequenced in a study of identical twins. Each CDR3 protein is one row after TCRdb ran MiXCR on the 5' RACE reads. The sample yields 250,000 or so distinct CDR3 sequences, 7.5% seen once. The sample was also linked to a second study, of yellow fever vaccine responses in identical twins.

The sample consisted of CD8+ T cells sorted from blood. The receptors shown here come from a woman aged 18-35 years in good health.

This chain uses TRBV7-9 with TRBJ1-6; 7 nucleotides line up with TRBD1. Losses at the gene ends were 4 bases for V and 7 bases for J; bases not matched to a gene: 7. From germline, CDR1 is SEHNR and CDR2 FQNEAQ (reference sequence). The CDR3 extends over 15 amino acids. The CDR3 DNA follows: TGTGCCAGCAGCTCTCCCATGACAGGGAATTCACCCCTCCACTTT. Translated, it gives CASSSPMTGNSPLHF.

CDR3 nucleotide sequence: TGTGCCAGCAGTTTTCCCGGGCACTATTATGGCTACACCTTC. It specifies CASSFPGHYYGYTF. The chain combines TRBV28 with TRBJ1-2; no definite D call. The CDR3 consists of 14 residues. V gave up 3 bases and J gave up 5 bases, with 13 bases separating them. In germline, CDR1 is MDHEN, CDR2 SYDVKM.

The genes are TRBV11-3 and TRBJ2-7; 8 nucleotides agree with TRBD1. The germline V gene encodes CDR1 SGHNT and CDR2 YENEEA. This CDR3 has 15 amino acids. Trimming at V came to 5 bases and at J to 0 bases, leaving 6 bases not matched to a gene. The CDR3 sequence is CASSPWTGSSYEQYF. The DNA for the CDR3 is TGTGCCAGCAGCCCCTGGACAGGGAGCTCCTACGAGCAGTACTTC.

This clonotype was observed a few times. This rearrangement joins TRBV5-1 to TRBJ2-7; D is possibly TRBD1 (5 bases). Trimming shortened V by 4 bases and J by 3 bases, and 17 bases separated the two germline ends. This CDR3 is 15 amino acids long. Germline assignment: CDR1 SGHRS and CDR2 YFSETQ. The DNA of the CDR3 is TGCGCCAGCAGCGAAACTGACAGTTACCTCTACGAGCAGTACTTC. Its translation is CASSETDSYLYEQYF.

V and J are TRBV11-2 and TRBJ2-3; D is undetermined. Trimming left V 2 bases short and J 2 bases short, with 8 bases between. CDR3 length equals 14 residues. Germline loops: CDR1 SGHAT, CDR2 FQNNGV. The CDR3 here is CASSLKPITDTQYF. The CDR3 DNA reads TGTGCCAGCAGCTTAAAACCCATCACAGATACGCAGTATTTT. Full variable domain (missing parts from reference TRBV11-2 and TRBJ2-3): EAGVAQSPRYKIIEKRQSVAFWCNPISGHATLYWYQQILGQGPKLLIQFQNNGVVDDSQLPKDRFSAERLKGVDSTLKIQPAKLEDSAVYLCASSLKPITDTQYFGPGTRLTVL.

The genes are TRBV11-2 and TRBJ1-2; 8 bases fit TRBD1. CDR3 size: 14 residues. Germline V CDR1 and CDR2: SGHAT, FQNNGV. The V gene end was trimmed by 5 bases and the J gene end by 4 bases; junction bases not matched to a gene: 6. Written as DNA, the CDR3 is TGTGCCAGCAGCCTTCGGACAGGGCCCTATGGCTACACCTTC. Its translation is CASSLRTGPYGYTF.

This clonotype has at least ten counts. The chain couples TRBV29-1 to TRBJ1-2; no clear D gene. Germline CDR1 is SQVTM and CDR2 is ANQGSEA. Trimming removed 3 bases from V and 3 bases from J, with 8 bases in between. The CDR3 consists of 12 residues. CDR3 region: CSVETNDYGYTF. In nucleotides, the CDR3 is TGCAGCGTTGAGACCAACGACTATGGCTACACCTTC.

This clonotype was seen ten or more times. The J gene is TRBJ2-7, the V gene TRBV10-3, with 8 bases identical to TRBD1. Germline CDR1 ENHRY, CDR2 SYGVKD. The CDR3 is 16 amino acids. The junction had 17 bases not matched to a gene; V was cut back by 6 bases and J by 7 bases. The CDR3 spells CAIRNGQGEGLGEQYF. The CDR3 nucleotides read TGTGCCATCAGAAATGGACAGGGCGAGGGTTTGGGTGAGCAGTACTTC.

The sample holds a few counts of this clonotype. The chain joins TRBV7-9 to TRBJ2-7, with D unresolved. Germline-derived CDR1 and CDR2 are SEHNR and FQNEAQ (reference sequence). V lost 4 bases, J lost 0 bases, and 7 bases lay in between. The CDR3 totals 13 residues. CDR3 region: CASSSRSSYEQYF. DNA of the CDR3: TGTGCCAGCAGCTCGCGGAGCTCCTACGAGCAGTACTTC.

This clonotype occurred a few times. The chain recombines TRBV2 with TRBJ2-3; TRBD2 agrees at 13 bases. CDR1 is SNHLY and CDR2 is FYNNEI in the germline V gene. The CDR3 has 17 amino acids. Trimming took 6 bases from V and 2 from J; bases not matched to a gene: 8. The CDR3 spells CASRVLTSGRATDTQYF. DNA of the CDR3: TGTGCCAGCAGGGTCCTCACTAGCGGGAGGGCCACAGATACGCAGTATTTT.

This clonotype was counted a few times. This CDR3 is CATSDPGKKETQYF. The CDR3 region has the DNA TGTGCCACCAGTGACCCCGGGAAAAAAGAGACCCAGTACTTC. This sequence joins TRBV24-1 and TRBJ2-5; tentative D call: TRBD2 (5 bases). The CDR3 length is 14 residues. Germline CDR1 reads KGHDR; CDR2 reads SFDVKD. V shed 4 bases and J shed 3 bases, with 11 bases lying between them.

This chain joins TRBV20-1 and TRBJ1-1, with D maybe TRBD1 (5 bases). V lost 3 bases and J lost 1, with 6 bases in between. CDR1 is DFQATT and CDR2 is SNEGSKA in the germline V gene (reference sequence). This CDR3 is 12 amino acids long. The CDR3 loop is CSASGGNTEAFF. Written as DNA, the CDR3 is TGCAGTGCTAGCGGGGGGAACACTGAAGCTTTCTTT.

V usage is TRBV7-8 and J usage is TRBJ2-2; 10 nucleotides align to TRBD1. Germline CDR1 and CDR2: SGHVS and FQNEAQ. The length of the CDR3 is 16 residues. V was pared by 2 bases and J by 7 bases, with 7 bases of the junction left unmatched. As DNA, the CDR3 is TGTGCCAGCAGCTTACCCCCGACAGGGGGCGGCGGGGAGCTGTTTTTT. Amino acid sequence: CASSLPPTGGGGELFF. Full variable domain (missing parts from reference TRBV7-8 and TRBJ2-2): GAGVSQSPRYKVAKRGQDVALRCDPISGHVSLFWYQQALGQGPEFLTYFQNEAQLDKSGLPSDRFFAERPEGSVSTLKIQRTQQEDSAVYLCASSLPPTGGGGELFFGEGSRLTVL.

This clonotype showed up many times. J is TRBJ2-1 and V is TRBV11-1; 13 nucleotides agree with TRBD2. CDR3 length: 19 amino acids. With 1 base clipped from V and 0 bases from J, the junction kept 6 bases outside the gene matches. In germline, CDR1 is SGHAT, CDR2 FQDESV (reference sequence). The CDR3 nucleotides are TGTGCCAGCAGCTTAGTCAGGACTAGCGGGAGAGGCTCCTACAATGAGCAGTTCTTC. It is translated as CASSLVRTSGRGSYNEQFF.

This clonotype was seen ten or more times. The chain uses TRBV20-1 and TRBJ2-7; no definite D call. The CDR3 contains 13 residues. Germline CDR1 DFQATT, CDR2 SNEGSKA (reference sequence). Trimming took 3 bases from V and 2 from J, leaving 11 bases between them. CDR3 loop: CSASNPETYEQYV. CDR3 sequence (DNA): TGCAGTGCTAGTAATCCCGAAACCTACGAGCAGTACGTC.

This clonotype was picked up a small number of times. The rearrangement joins TRBV18 to TRBJ2-2, with 9 bases fitting TRBD2. Germline V lookup: CDR1 KGHSH, CDR2 LQKENI. The CDR3 spans 16 residues. V was pared by 6 bases and J by 1 base, with 6 bases of the junction left unmatched. The CDR3 loop is CASSPMTSGNTGELFF. As DNA, the CDR3 is TGTGCCAGCTCGCCGATGACTAGCGGGAACACCGGGGAGCTGTTTTTT.